This T cell receptor (beta chain) was captured in a study of shared clonotypes between healthy human individuals. Overall study findings and caveats: Clonotype sharing among donors was thought likely to change with sequencing depth. Represented diversity (both genetic and exposure-history) was limited by the small number of donors.

V was pared by 4 bases and J by 3 bases, with 8 bases between. Germline V lookup: CDR1 SGHTS, CDR2 YDEGEE. The CDR3 has 13 residues. Assay: immunoSEQ multiplex PCR; the TCRdb copy retains only in-frame clones and omits some. The sample carries around 500,000 clones, 65% to 85% recorded once. Turning to this clone: What it recognizes is unknown.

The rearrangement uses TRBV5-8 and TRBJ1-5; D remains ambiguous. The clonotype originates from a middle-aged woman in good health. Some clones in this sample may be carry-over from other donors' samples. Sequencing input: PBMCs. CDR3 sequence reads: CASSVTVNQPQHF. DNA of the CDR3: TGTGCCAGCAGCGTCACAGTCAATCAGCCCCAGCATTTT.